This TCR beta chain derives from a study of shared clonotypes between healthy human individuals. This clone was picked up a small number of times. Its antigen is still unknown. This CDR3 has 13 residues. The germline gives CDR1 SGHRS, CDR2 YFSETQ. The V end lost 0 bases, the J end lost 5 bases, and 5 bases lay between the germline ends. The study's findings and limits: Naive CD4 clonotype sharing across several donors was 4% to 5.5%. In general, naive subsets displayed greater estimated richness than memory subsets did.

In the sorted-subset replicate PCRs, 200 ng DNA, 25,000 to 30,000 T cell genomes, was used. Profiling relied on immunoSEQ multiplex PCR, and the TCRdb table lists in-frame clones only, not all of them. The sample consists of approximately 92,000 clones, 68% of them appearing once. This TCR came from a man aged 25-45 years in good health. Sequenced material: memory CD8+ T cells sorted from blood. The subset is: CD45RO+ cells pooled with CCR7-negative TemRA cells. The chain carries TRBV5-1 and TRBJ2-2; D remains unclear. The CDR3 reads CASSLGATGELFF. The CDR3 coding sequence is TGCGCCAGCAGCTTGGGTGCGACCGGGGAGCTGTTTTTT.